This TCR beta chain was identified during a study of memory CD4+ T cells and cytomegalovirus serostatus. Across the whole study: Healthy Belgian adult donors included about 10 CMV-positive and approximately 25 CMV-negative people.

Some clones are missing from TCRdb's copy, which holds only in-frame ones; the method was immunoSEQ multiplex PCR. Of about 57,000 clones in the sample, roughly 80% are singletons; the top ten hold about 0.86%. General study points: Suggested: most of the CMV-linked TCR signature lies in CD4+ memory cells. CMV serostatus prediction reached median AUC approximately 0.95, or 0.91 with US-trained model.

Points on this clone: What it binds is unknown.

The sort gate was single viable CD3+CD4+CD8-CD45RO+ cells for memory CD4+ T cells. Sequenced: memory CD4+ T cells from blood. This TCR was recovered from an adult in good health and CMV-seronegative.

The CDR3 nucleotides read TGTGCCAGCAGCCCCGGGACTAGCGGAGATACGCAGTATTTT. It translates to CASSPGTSGDTQYF. The chain has TRBV7-7 and TRBJ2-3, with 11 bases matching TRBD2. J gave up 5 bases and V 5 bases, and 3 bases lay outside the gene matches. CDR3 size: 14 residues. In germline, CDR1 is SSHAT, CDR2 FNYEAQ (reference sequence).